The clone carrying this T cell receptor beta chain came up a few times. What it recognizes is unknown. This CDR3 is 15 amino acids long. Germline values: CDR1 SEHNR, CDR2 FQNEAQ (reference sequence). The junction had 8 bases not matched to a gene; V was cut back by 4 bases and J by 3 bases. The record originates from a study of blood T cells in healthy people across ages. Study-wide background: Capture via template switching afforded approximately one barcoded beta molecule per two T cells.

Study-wide findings and caveats: TCR beta diversity was tightly associated with the proportion of naive T cells.

Primers used in a second PCR of about 6 to 11 cycles were a sample-barcoded 5' primer and a J-beta primer mix. TCRdb fed the 5' RACE reads into MiXCR, producing one record per CDR3 protein. The profile covers over a million distinct CDR3 sequences, with approximately 42% appearing a single time and about 4% taken by the ten largest. This TCR came from a woman aged 18-29 years in good health. Material: blood. The genes are TRBV7-9 and TRBJ2-5; TRBD1 aligns across 7 bases. The CDR3 is CASSSQTGLKETQYF. The CDR3 region has the DNA TGTGCCAGCAGCTCCCAGACAGGGTTGAAAGAGACCCAGTACTTC.